One and the same sample provided the 17 T cell receptor beta chains below, sequenced in a study of cytomegalovirus exposure and HLA in healthy donors. The PCR used 60 Vbeta and 13 Jbeta primers. The protocol was immunoSEQ multiplex PCR, while the TCRdb copy is restricted to in-frame clones and leaves out a portion. The sample is made up of about 130,000 clones, and the top ten hold 1.5% to 2% of it. The sequenced sample consisted of PBMCs. Every receptor here comes from a woman aged 35 to 49 in good health and CMV-seropositive.

The chain couples TRBV9 to TRBJ2-3; 14 bases are a match to TRBD2. Germline CDR1 and CDR2: SGDLS and YYNGEE. The CDR3 has 18 residues. With 4 bases clipped from V and 0 bases from J, the junction kept 7 bases outside the gene matches. The CDR3 is CASSPGLAGGTSTDTQYF. Here the CDR3 DNA reads TGTGCCAGCAGCCCAGGACTAGCGGGAGGTACTAGCACAGATACGCAGTATTTT.

The V call is TRBV9, the J call TRBJ2-2; D unresolved. Deletions cut 0 bases from V and 6 bases from J, with 9 bases between. This CDR3 has 14 amino acids. CDR1 and CDR2 (germline): SGDLS, YYNGEE. In DNA, the CDR3 is TGTGCCAGCAGCGTAGCCTGGAGTCCCGGGGAGCTGTTTTTT. Translating it yields CASSVAWSPGELFF.

V usage is TRBV5-1 and J usage is TRBJ2-3; D is unclear. V lost 2 bases to trimming and J lost 5 bases, with 3 bases between them. CDR3 length: 11 amino acids. The germline CDR1 and CDR2 sequences are SGHRS and YFSETQ. CDR3 in amino acids: CASSFRDTQYF. The CDR3 nucleotides are TGCGCCAGCAGCTTTAGAGATACGCAGTATTTT.

The genes are TRBV25-1 and TRBJ1-4; unclear D gene. CDR1 is MGHDK and CDR2 is SYGVNS in the germline V gene. Trimming removed 5 bases from V and 4 bases from J, with 14 bases in between. This CDR3 has 15 residues. The CDR3 coding sequence is TGTGCCAGCAGTTCCCCGACAATCCTTAATGAAAAACTGTTTTTT. Translation: CASSSPTILNEKLFF.

The CDR3 loop is CASSEVRSNQPQHF. In DNA, the CDR3 is TGTGCCAGCAGTGAAGTCAGAAGCAATCAGCCCCAGCATTTT. The chain employs TRBV6-1 and TRBJ1-5; D call uncertain. Looked up from germline, CDR1 is MNHNS and CDR2 is SASEGT. The CDR3 extends over 14 amino acids. The V end was cut by 1 base, the J end by 1 base, with 5 bases between.

This chain uses TRBV2 with TRBJ1-2; D perhaps matches TRBD1 (6 bases). The CDR3 has 14 residues. The V gene lost 5 bases and the J gene lost 2 bases, with 12 bases spanning the gap. CDR1 and CDR2 from the germline V gene are SNHLY and FYNNEI. The DNA of the CDR3 is TGTGCCAGCAGTCCGACAGGTCAGAACTATGGCTACACCTTC. Translation: CASSPTGQNYGYTF.

This chain connects TRBV9 to TRBJ2-7, with D perhaps TRBD2 (5 bases). Per germline, CDR1 SGDLS and CDR2 YYNGEE. Deletions cut 4 bases from V and 5 bases from J, with 16 bases between. The CDR3 length is 14 residues. CDR3 protein: CASSPRWEFHEQYF. The CDR3 nucleotides are TGTGCCAGCAGCCCTCGTTGGGAGTTCCACGAGCAGTACTTC.

The chain recombines TRBV11-1 with TRBJ2-5; maybe TRBD2 (5 bases). The germline CDR1 and CDR2 sequences are SGHAT and FQDESV (reference sequence). Trimming removed 1 base from V and 4 bases from J, with 10 bases in between. The CDR3 loop spans 14 amino acids. The CDR3 protein is CASSLGPGSETQYF. DNA of the CDR3: TGTGCCAGCAGCTTAGGTCCGGGATCAGAGACCCAGTACTTC. The full variable domain, its missing parts supplied by reference TRBV11-1 and TRBJ2-5, is EAEVAQSPRYKITEKSQAVAFWCDPISGHATLYWYRQILGQGPELLVQFQDESVVDDSQLPKDRFSAERLKGVDSTLKIQPAELGDSAMYLCASSLGPGSETQYFGPGTRLLVL.

This chain links TRBV28 with TRBJ2-7; D is unclear. V lost 1 base and J lost 5, with 12 bases in between. Germline CDR1 is MDHEN and CDR2 is SYDVKM. The CDR3 is 14 residues long. CDR3 bases: TGTGCCAGCAGTTTATTGGGCCTGCCCCACGAGCAGTACTTC. It is translated as CASSLLGLPHEQYF.

This chain uses TRBV4-2 with TRBJ1-3; 10 bases align to TRBD1. CDR3 length: 16 residues. Germline loops: CDR1 LGHNA, CDR2 YNFKEQ. V was clipped by 1 base and J by 0 bases; unmatched bases: 0. The CDR3 DNA is TGTGCCAGCAGCCAAGGGACAGGGGGCTCTGGAAACACCATATATTTT. Its translation is CASSQGTGGSGNTIYF.

The V and J genes are TRBV5-1 and TRBJ2-2; 9 bases are shared with TRBD2. V gave up 2 bases and J gave up 1 base; unmatched junction bases: 3. The CDR3 is made up of 16 amino acids. Germline CDR1 SGHRS, CDR2 YFSETQ. CDR3 in amino acids: CASSFKLAGNTGELFF. CDR3 sequence (DNA): TGCGCCAGCAGCTTCAAACTAGCGGGGAACACCGGGGAGCTGTTTTTT.

The chain is built from TRBV10-1 and TRBJ2-3; D is possibly TRBD2 (6 bases). Trimming cost V 6 bases and J 1 base, with 14 bases left between them. CDR3 length: 15 residues. Looked up from germline, CDR1 is WNHNN and CDR2 is SYGVQD (reference sequence). The CDR3 loop reads CASSLTSGGTDTQYF. The CDR3 region has the DNA TGCGCCAGCAGCTTGACTAGTGGGGGCACAGATACGCAGTATTTT.

The genes are TRBV7-2 and TRBJ1-1; D remains ambiguous. V shed 3 bases and J shed 1 base, with 6 bases lying between them. CDR1 and CDR2 (germline): SGHTA, FQGNSA. The CDR3 is 13 residues long. The DNA for the CDR3 is TGTGCCAGCAGCTTTGACTGGAACACTGAAGCTTTCTTT. This encodes CASSFDWNTEAFF. Drawing the rest from reference TRBV7-2 and TRBJ1-1, the complete variable domain is GAGVSQSPSNKVTEKGKDVELRCDPISGHTALYWYRQSLGQGLEFLIYFQGNSAPDKSGLPSDRFSAERTGGSVSTLTIQRTQQEDSAVYLCASSFDWNTEAFFGQGTRLTVV.

The gene calls are TRBV6-5 and TRBJ1-1, with 9 bases fitting TRBD1. The CDR3 extends over 14 amino acids. CDR1 is MNHEY, CDR2 SVGAGI, per germline. V gave up 7 bases and J gave up 0 bases; unmatched junction bases: 3. In DNA, the CDR3 is TGTGCCAGCAACCGGGACAGGGTGAACACTGAAGCTTTCTTT. Protein product: CASNRDRVNTEAFF.

The gene calls are TRBV6-1 and TRBJ2-7; no clear D. The length of the CDR3 is 15 residues. The V end was cut by 7 bases, the J end by 3 bases, with 19 bases between. Germline V gene data show CDR1 as MNHNS and CDR2 as SASEGT. CDR3 DNA sequence: TGTGCCAGCACCGAAACTCTAGGCTCACACTACGAGCAGTACTTC. It specifies CASTETLGSHYEQYF.

The V call is TRBV14, the J call TRBJ2-6; 7 bases are a match to TRBD1. V dropped 3 bases and J dropped 0; count of bases not matched to a gene: 11. The CDR3 runs to 19 residues. Germline CDR1 SGHDN, CDR2 FVKESK. CDR3 in amino acids: CASSHGVRGPSSGANVLTF. The CDR3 coding sequence is TGTGCCAGCAGCCACGGGGTTAGGGGGCCTTCCTCTGGGGCCAACGTCCTGACTTTC. The variable domain in full, completed from reference TRBV14 and TRBJ2-6, reads EAGVTQFPSHSVIEKGQTVTLRCDPISGHDNLYWYRRVMGKEIKFLLHFVKESKQDESGMPNNRFLAERTGGTYSTLKVQPAELEDSGVYFCASSHGVRGPSSGANVLTFGAGSRLTVL.

The chain is built from TRBV28 and TRBJ2-5; TRBD2 aligns across 8 bases. In germline, CDR1 is MDHEN, CDR2 SYDVKM. This CDR3 is built from 15 residues. The junction had 16 bases not matched to a gene; V was cut back by 9 bases and J by 7 bases. Written as DNA, the CDR3 is TGTGCCAGTCATAGGCCCGGGAGGGTTGGCTCGACCCAGTACTTC. Protein sequence: CASHRPGRVGSTQYF.